The entry below describes one T cell receptor beta chain. This sample is part of a study of OX40 agonist ivuxolimab in advanced cancers. Study-wide context: A male proportion of more than 75% was recorded, with mean age around 62 years and range about 20 to 90.

Generated by immunoSEQ multiplex PCR, the TCRdb table keeps only in-frame clones and is missing some. The table includes around 56,000 clones, over 75% detected once. The CDR3 is 16 residues long. Germline V gives CDR1 SGHAT, CDR2 FQNNGV. The V gene end was trimmed by 5 bases and the J gene end by 0 bases; junction bases not matched to a gene: 7. This sequence originates from an adult with an advanced solid tumor such as melanoma, head and neck, liver or kidney cancer. The gene calls are TRBV11-2 and TRBJ2-7; TRBD2 aligns across 10 bases. This sample comprised CD4+ or CD8+ T cells sorted from blood, obtained in a trial of the OX40 agonist ivuxolimab. The CDR3 DNA follows: TGTGCCAGCAGCCCCAGGACTAGCGGTTACTCCTACGAGCAGTACTTC. Translated, it gives CASSPRTSGYSYEQYF.